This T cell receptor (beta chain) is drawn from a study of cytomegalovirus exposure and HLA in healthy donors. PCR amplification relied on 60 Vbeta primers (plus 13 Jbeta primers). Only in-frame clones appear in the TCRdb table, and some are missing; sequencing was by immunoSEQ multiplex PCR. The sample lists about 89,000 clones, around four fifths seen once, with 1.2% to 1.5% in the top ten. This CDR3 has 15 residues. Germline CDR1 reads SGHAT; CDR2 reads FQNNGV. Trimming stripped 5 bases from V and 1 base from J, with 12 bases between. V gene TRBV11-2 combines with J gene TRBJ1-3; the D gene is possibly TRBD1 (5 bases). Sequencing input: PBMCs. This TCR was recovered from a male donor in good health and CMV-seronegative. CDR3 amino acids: CASSPGLGSGNTIYF. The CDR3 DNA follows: TGTGCCAGCAGCCCAGGGCTTGGATCTGGAAACACCATATATTTT.